These 27 T cell receptor beta chains came from one sample sequenced in a study of cytotoxic CD8 clonotypes in ibrutinib-treated CLL. The protocol was immunoSEQ multiplex PCR, while the TCRdb copy is restricted to in-frame clones and leaves out a portion. Of 130,000 or so clones in the sample, 79% were seen once. The sample was PBMCs, taken after 12 months of ibrutinib treatment. The receptors originated from a human donor with chronic lymphocytic leukemia.

This clone has just a few counts. The V and J genes are TRBV18 and TRBJ2-7; 11 positions match TRBD2. The length of the CDR3 is 13 residues. In germline, CDR1 is KGHSH, CDR2 LQKENI. J was trimmed by 5 bases and V by 9 bases; bases with no gene match: 6. The CDR3 nucleotides read TGTGCCAGTAGGACTAGCGGGTCCAACGAGCAGTACTTC. Protein sequence: CASRTSGSNEQYF. The complete variable domain, with remaining parts taken from reference TRBV18 and TRBJ2-7, reads NAGVMQNPRHLVRRRGQEARLRCSPMKGHSHVYWYRQLPEEGLKFMVYLQKENIIDESGMPKERFSAEFPKEGPSILRIQQVVRGDSAAYFCASRTSGSNEQYFGPGTRLTVT.

The chain links TRBV19 to TRBJ2-7; 9 bases map to TRBD1. The germline gives CDR1 LNHDA, CDR2 SQIVND (reference sequence). The CDR3 runs to 16 residues. V shed 3 bases and J 3 bases; nucleotides not matched to a gene: 9. The CDR3 spells CASSIRGQGVLYEQYF. The CDR3 nucleotides are TGTGCCAGTAGTATTAGGGGACAGGGAGTCCTCTACGAGCAGTACTTC.

Sample share makes this clone medium-sized (0.01 to 0.1%). In the same sample, other DNA sequences code for this CDR3. The chain uses TRBV4-2 and TRBJ2-7; D is uncertain. The CDR3 totals 14 residues. Trimming removed 0 bases at V and 4 bases at J, with 10 bases between. Per the germline V gene, CDR1 is LGHNA and CDR2 is YNFKEQ. Written as DNA, the CDR3 is TGTGCCAGCAGCCAAGAATACGGGCCTTACGAGCAGTACTTC. Amino acid sequence: CASSQEYGPYEQYF.

The chain employs TRBV7-2 and TRBJ2-7; tentatively, D is TRBD1 (5 bases). In germline, CDR1 is SGHTA, CDR2 FQGNSA. The CDR3 covers 17 residues. With 1 base removed from V and 2 bases from J, the gap between germline ends came to 18 bases. The CDR3 loop reads CASSLVSLTVRTYEQYF. In nucleotides, the CDR3 is TGTGCCAGCAGCTTAGTCAGTTTGACAGTACGGACCTACGAGCAGTACTTC. Full variable domain (missing parts from reference TRBV7-2 and TRBJ2-7): GAGVSQSPSNKVTEKGKDVELRCDPISGHTALYWYRQSLGQGLEFLIYFQGNSAPDKSGLPSDRFSAERTGGSVSTLTIQRTQQEDSAVYLCASSLVSLTVRTYEQYFGPGTRLTVT.

This clone was observed a single time. The gene calls are TRBV29-1 and TRBJ1-1; the D is unclear. The V gene lost 1 base and the J gene lost 6 bases, with 9 bases spanning the gap. This CDR3 spans 12 amino acids. CDR1 is SQVTM and CDR2 is ANQGSEA in the germline V gene. CDR3 sequence reads: CSVEGGDAEAFF. The CDR3 nucleotides read TGCAGCGTTGAAGGAGGAGACGCTGAAGCTTTCTTT.

The chain is built from TRBV30 and TRBJ2-7; 9 bases are shared with TRBD2. V lost 4 bases and J lost 6; bases outside the gene matches: 19. The germline V gene has CDR1 GTSNPN and CDR2 SVGIG (reference sequence). This CDR3 spans 17 amino acids. CDR3 residues: CAWMFVGMQGTSSEQYF. The DNA of the CDR3 is TGTGCCTGGATGTTTGTCGGGATGCAGGGGACTAGCAGCGAGCAGTACTTC.

This chain uses TRBV18 with TRBJ1-2; no definite D call. The CDR3 is made up of 15 amino acids. Trimming pared 2 bases from V and 0 bases from J, leaving 10 bases between. The germline CDR1 and CDR2 sequences are KGHSH and LQKENI. CDR3 nucleotide sequence: TGTGCCAGCTCACCAATTCCAGAGACTAACTATGGCTACACCTTC. Translated, it gives CASSPIPETNYGYTF.

The chain's CDR3 is CATSRTGTRYSNQPQHF. Here the CDR3 DNA reads TGTGCCACCAGCAGAACCGGGACACGGTATAGCAATCAGCCCCAGCATTTT. The chain joins TRBV15 to TRBJ1-5, with D possibly being TRBD1 (6 bases). V was cut by 2 bases and J by 0 bases, with 14 bases left in between. Germline V gene sequence: CDR1 LNHNV, CDR2 YYDKDF (reference sequence). There are 17 residues in the CDR3.

This clone has a single count. The chain recombines TRBV5-5 with TRBJ2-7; TRBD1 aligns across 10 bases. The CDR3 length is 16 residues. Germline-derived CDR1 and CDR2 are SGHKS and YYEKEE (reference sequence). Trimming took 3 bases from V and 5 from J; bases not matched to a gene: 11. This CDR3 reads CASSSNTGTGVHEQYF. As DNA, the CDR3 is TGTGCCAGCAGCTCTAACACCGGGACAGGGGTTCACGAGCAGTACTTC. The full variable domain, completed using reference TRBV5-5 and TRBJ2-7, is DAGVTQSPTHLIKTRGQQVTLRCSPISGHKSVSWYQQVLGQGPQFIFQYYEKEERGRGNFPDRFSARQFPNYSSELNVNALLLGDSALYLCASSSNTGTGVHEQYFGPGTRLTVT.

The chain couples TRBV25-1 to TRBJ2-1; 9 bases map to TRBD2. Germline V lookup: CDR1 MGHDK, CDR2 SYGVNS. This CDR3 is built from 17 residues. With V trimmed by 2 bases and J by 2 bases, 7 bases remained unmatched. The CDR3 DNA reads TGTGCCAGCAGTGAACATGGGCTAGCGGGAACCTACAATGAGCAGTTCTTC. It translates to CASSEHGLAGTYNEQFF.

This clone was counted between two and nine times. J is TRBJ1-3 and V is TRBV4-3; the D is unclear. The CDR3 contains 15 residues. Germline CDR1 and CDR2: LGHNA and YSLEER. The ends were cut back, 1 base at V and 2 bases at J, with 9 bases in the middle. CDR3 loop: CASSQVRLTGNTIYF. In DNA, the CDR3 is TGCGCCAGCAGCCAAGTTCGCTTGACTGGAAACACCATATATTTT.

This clone was seen once. The chain carries TRBV29-1 and TRBJ2-7; TRBD2 matches 9 bases. Per the germline V gene, CDR1 is SQVTM and CDR2 is ANQGSEA. V lost 5 bases and J lost 4; bases outside the gene matches: 12. The CDR3 is 15 amino acids. The CDR3 loop reads CSVYKLSGRRYEQYF. In DNA, the CDR3 is TGCAGCGTTTATAAGCTTAGCGGGAGAAGGTACGAGCAGTACTTC.

The CDR3 here is CASSLRSQGETEAFF. The CDR3 DNA reads TGTGCCAGCAGCTTACGGAGTCAGGGGGAGACTGAAGCTTTCTTT. The chain joins TRBV7-9 to TRBJ1-1, with 7 bases matching TRBD1. Germline values: CDR1 SEHNR, CDR2 FQNEAQ (reference sequence). V gave up 2 bases and J gave up 5 bases; unmatched junction bases: 8. This CDR3 has 15 amino acids.

J is TRBJ2-5 and V is TRBV4-3; D is uncertain. This CDR3 is built from 15 residues. The V end was cut by 2 bases, the J end by 5 bases, with 15 bases between. Germline CDR1 LGHNA, CDR2 YSLEER. The CDR3 sequence is CASSQYAFRLETQYF. The CDR3 DNA reads as TGCGCCAGCAGCCAATATGCCTTTAGGTTGGAGACCCAGTACTTC.

Notes on this clone: At the DNA level, this CDR3 is encoded by other sequences in the same sample as well. The chain joins TRBV5-1 to TRBJ1-1; 7 bases are shared with TRBD1. The CDR3 has 18 amino acids. V shed 2 bases and J 0 bases; nucleotides not matched to a gene: 13. Germline V gives CDR1 SGHRS, CDR2 YFSETQ. The CDR3 sequence is CASSFAAGGLMMNTEAFF. The CDR3 nucleotides read TGCGCCAGCAGCTTTGCGGCAGGGGGACTGATGATGAACACTGAAGCTTTCTTT.

The chain uses TRBV9 and TRBJ2-2; D gene ambiguous. This CDR3 is 14 amino acids long. V lost 4 bases to trimming and J lost 1 base, with 8 bases between them. The germline gives CDR1 SGDLS, CDR2 YYNGEE. Here the CDR3 DNA reads TGTGCCAGCAGCCCGCAACAGAACACCGGGGAGCTGTTTTTT. It yields the protein CASSPQQNTGELFF. Combining the CDR3 with reference TRBV9 and TRBJ2-2 gives the whole variable domain DSGVTQTPKHLITATGQRVTLRCSPRSGDLSVYWYQQSLDQGLQFLIQYYNGEERAKGNILERFSAQQFPDLHSELNLSSLELGDSALYFCASSPQQNTGELFFGEGSRLTVL.

J is TRBJ2-2 and V is TRBV7-2; weak D call: TRBD2 (5 bases). This CDR3 has 16 residues. Between the trimmed V and J ends, which lost 1 base and 6 bases, there was a span of 15 bases. Germline CDR1 reads SGHTA; CDR2 reads FQGNSA. CDR3 nucleotide sequence: TGTGCCAGCAGCTTAGGCAAAGGGCGGGTCGCCGGGGAGCTGTTTTTT. Translating gives CASSLGKGRVAGELFF.

This chain joins TRBV4-1 and TRBJ2-5; 7 nucleotides match TRBD1. In germline, CDR1 is MGHRA, CDR2 YSYEKL. CDR3 length: 16 amino acids. Germline trimming cut 0 bases from V and 6 bases from J; bases unmatched to any gene: 10. The CDR3 spells CASSQDGADRLKTQYF. CDR3 nucleotide sequence: TGCGCCAGCAGCCAAGATGGGGCGGACAGGTTGAAGACCCAGTACTTC.

V is TRBV5-6 and J is TRBJ1-2; D is perhaps TRBD1 (6 bases). Trimming removed 4 bases from V and 4 bases from J, with 20 bases in between. The V gene's germline CDR1 is SGHDT and CDR2 YYEEEE. The CDR3 is 16 residues long. Written as DNA, the CDR3 is TGTGCCAGCAGCCATCCCCATGGACAGCGACTCTATGGCTACACCTTC. This sequence encodes CASSHPHGQRLYGYTF.

The chain links TRBV2 to TRBJ2-6, with 7 positions matching TRBD1. V was clipped by 6 bases and J by 3 bases; unmatched bases: 5. The CDR3 length is 15 residues. Germline V gene sequence: CDR1 SNHLY, CDR2 FYNNEI. Written as DNA, the CDR3 is TGTGCCAGCAGCGGTAGGACAGGTGGGGCCAACGTCCTGACTTTC. Its protein is CASSGRTGGANVLTF. Full variable domain (outside the CDR3, taken from reference TRBV2 and TRBJ2-6): EPEVTQTPSHQVTQMGQEVILRCVPISNHLYFYWYRQILGQKVEFLVSFYNNEISEKSEIFDDQFSVERPDGSNFTLKIRSTKLEDSAMYFCASSGRTGGANVLTFGAGSRLTVL.

This chain connects TRBV7-9 to TRBJ1-2, with D maybe TRBD1 (5 bases). In germline, CDR1 is SEHNR, CDR2 FQNEAQ (reference sequence). Deletions cut 5 bases from V and 3 bases from J, with 10 bases between. The CDR3 is made up of 13 amino acids. For the CDR3, the DNA is TGTGCCAGCAGCCCCTCCAGGGACTATGGCTACACCTTC. Translation: CASSPSRDYGYTF.

V and J are TRBV28 and TRBJ2-7, with TRBD2 matching over 13 bases. With 2 bases clipped from V and 6 bases from J, the junction kept 4 bases outside the gene matches. Germline CDR1 reads MDHEN; CDR2 reads SYDVKM. CDR3 size: 15 residues. The CDR3 bases are TGTGCCAGCAGTTTAGGACTAGCGGGAGTCCCCGAGCAGTACTTC. Amino acids: CASSLGLAGVPEQYF.

The chain employs TRBV20-1 and TRBJ2-1, with no clear D. The CDR3 runs 11 residues. V was pared by 3 bases and J by 4 bases, with 4 bases between. Germline V gene data show CDR1 as DFQATT and CDR2 as SNEGSKA (reference sequence). CDR3 DNA: TGCAGTGCTAGGGGGTACAATGAGCAGTTCTTC. Translating it yields CSARGYNEQFF.

V gene TRBV4-1 combines with J gene TRBJ1-5; TRBD1 matches 7 bases. Germline CDR1 and CDR2: MGHRA and YSYEKL. The CDR3 consists of 13 residues. The trim removed 4 bases at V and 4 bases at J, leaving 1 base unmatched. The CDR3 DNA follows: TGCGCCAGCAGCCGGGGACAGAATCAGCCCCAGCATTTT. Protein: CASSRGQNQPQHF.

V and J are TRBV2 and TRBJ2-3; TRBD2 matches at 12 bases. CDR3 length equals 14 residues. Germline loops: CDR1 SNHLY, CDR2 FYNNEI. V gave up 6 bases and J gave up 4 bases; unmatched junction bases: 2. CDR3 in amino acids: CASRTSGSADTQYF. CDR3 sequence (DNA): TGTGCCAGCAGGACTAGCGGGAGCGCAGATACGCAGTATTTT.

The genes are TRBV11-2 and TRBJ2-2; 8 bases line up with TRBD2. The length of the CDR3 is 15 residues. Germline assignment: CDR1 SGHAT and CDR2 FQNNGV. The V gene end was trimmed by 2 bases and the J gene end by 7 bases; junction bases not matched to a gene: 6. CDR3 sequence reads: CASSLRGTSNGELFF. As DNA, the CDR3 is TGTGCCAGCAGCTTAAGGGGGACTAGTAACGGGGAGCTGTTTTTT.

V usage is TRBV30 and J usage is TRBJ2-7; D call uncertain. This CDR3 spans 16 amino acids. The germline V and J ends were trimmed by 2 bases and 0 bases, with 17 bases remaining between them. Germline lookup yields CDR1 GTSNPN and CDR2 SVGIG (reference sequence). CDR3 in DNA: TGTGCCTGGAGTATAAGGTGGCGGTCGAGCTCCTACGAGCAGTACTTC. This sequence encodes CAWSIRWRSSSYEQYF. Full variable domain (missing parts from reference TRBV30 and TRBJ2-7): SQTIHQWPATLVQPVGSPLSLECTVEGTSNPNLYWYRQAAGRGLQLLFYSVGIGQISSEVPQNLSASRPQDRQFILSSKKLLLSDSGFYLCAWSIRWRSSSYEQYFGPGTRLTVT.